The 15 T cell receptor beta chains in this list originate from one sample, sequenced in a study of blood T cells in healthy people across ages. Primers used in a second PCR of roughly 7 to 11 cycles were a sample-barcoded 5' primer and a J-beta primer mix. TCRdb reanalysed the 5' RACE reads using MiXCR and keeps one entry per CDR3 protein. The table has 700,000 to 850,000 distinct CDR3 sequences, approximately 35% seen once. Sequencing input: blood. The receptors stem from a man aged 18 to 29 in good health.

This sequence joins TRBV29-1 and TRBJ1-2; unclear D gene. The CDR3 sequence is 13 residues long. From germline, CDR1 is SQVTM and CDR2 ANQGSEA. V lost 0 bases to trimming and J lost 0 bases, with 5 bases between them. CDR3 sequence reads: CSVEDRPNYGYTF. The CDR3 nucleotides read TGCAGCGTTGAAGATAGGCCTAACTATGGCTACACCTTC.

This sequence joins TRBV14 and TRBJ2-3; D may be TRBD2 (5 bases). CDR1 and CDR2 from the germline V gene are SGHDN and FVKESK. This CDR3 comprises 15 residues. V was shortened by 0 bases and J by 3 bases, with 10 bases between the two germline ends. CDR3 coding DNA: TGTGCCAGCAGCCAAGAGGTCGGGGTTACAGATACGCAGTATTTT. Translating it yields CASSQEVGVTDTQYF.

This clonotype has a handful of counts. Since a much larger clone is just one base distant, this may be a read error. V is TRBV6-6 and J is TRBJ2-2, with unresolved D. Germline CDR1 is MNHNY and CDR2 is SVGAGI (reference sequence). Trimming stripped 0 bases from V and 1 base from J, with 6 bases between. CDR3 length: 15 residues. The CDR3, as DNA: TGTGCCAGCAGTTACTCGTCTGAGAACACCGGGGAGCTGTTTTTT. Its protein product is CASSYSSENTGELFF.

This clonotype showed up just a few times. V and J are TRBV15 and TRBJ2-3; D unresolved. Trimming took off 3 bases at V and 6 bases at J, with 10 bases between the two ends. CDR3 length: 13 amino acids. Germline V gene lookup returns CDR1 LNHNV and CDR2 YYDKDF (reference sequence). CDR3 sequence: CATSSRPGDTQYF. In nucleotides, the CDR3 is TGTGCCACCAGCAGCCGTCCCGGGGATACGCAGTATTTT.

The chain is built from TRBV12-3 or TRBV12-4 and TRBJ1-4; possible D gene TRBD1, 5 bases. The CDR3 contains 12 residues. The V end lost 5 bases, the J end lost 15 bases, and 16 bases lay between the germline ends. CDR3 residues: CASSGASGGVFF. DNA of the CDR3: TGTGCCAGCAGTGGGGCGAGCGGTGGGGTGTTTTTT.

With respect to this clonotype: One end of the junction is discordant with germline, which a read error may explain. The chain uses TRBV6-1 and TRBJ2-1, with D tentatively TRBD1 or TRBD2 (5 bases each). The germline CDR1 and CDR2 sequences are MNHNS and SASEGT. The CDR3 totals 14 residues. The CDR3 nucleotides are TGTGCCAGCAGTGAAGTAGGGACGGACAATGAGCAGTTTTTC. Protein sequence: CASSEVGTDNEQFF.

This clonotype was observed at least ten times. CDR3 amino acids: CASSSGLAGTGTQYF. Here the CDR3 DNA reads TGTGCCAGCAGTTCCGGACTAGCGGGGACAGGGACCCAGTACTTC. The chain links TRBV12-3 or TRBV12-4 to TRBJ2-7; 12 nucleotides align to TRBD2. The assigned J gene may be wrong: the sequence end matches TRBJ2-5 better. The CDR3 sequence is 15 residues long.

The sample holds many counts of this clonotype. V and J are TRBV12-3 or TRBV12-4 and TRBJ2-5, with 7 bases lining up with TRBD1. V was clipped by 5 bases and J by 7 bases; unmatched bases: 10. This CDR3 is built from 14 residues. CDR3: CASSLNDRVATQYF. The CDR3 nucleotides are TGTGCCAGCAGTCTAAACGACAGGGTTGCGACCCAGTACTTC.

This chain links TRBV20-1 with TRBJ2-7, with 9 positions matching TRBD1. V lost 5 bases to trimming and J lost 5 bases; unmatched junction nucleotides: 10. CDR3 length equals 14 residues. From germline, CDR1 is DFQATT and CDR2 SNEGSKA (reference sequence). The CDR3 sequence: CSASVGTGKNEQYF. As DNA, the CDR3 is TGCAGTGCTTCTGTGGGGACAGGGAAGAACGAGCAGTACTTC.

With respect to this clonotype: Given a much more abundant clone one base away, this may be a read error. The gene calls are TRBV20-1 and TRBJ1-1, with 7 bases fitting TRBD1. This CDR3 has 14 amino acids. The J segment lost 6 bases and the V segment lost 5 bases, leaving 12 bases of the junction unmatched. Germline loops: CDR1 DFQATT, CDR2 SNEGSKA (reference sequence). In DNA form, the CDR3 reads TGCAGTGCTGAAAGACAGGGTACGTGGGCTGAAGCTTTCTTT. It is translated as CSAERQGTWAEAFF.

This clonotype has at least ten counts. The chain is built from TRBV7-3 and TRBJ2-5, with D uncertain. The CDR3 extends over 13 amino acids. Germline V gene lookup returns CDR1 SGHTA and CDR2 FQGTGA. V lost 6 bases, J lost 2 bases, and 10 bases lay in between. The CDR3 DNA reads TGTGCCAGCAGTCTGAACAGTCAAGAGACCCAGTACTTC. Translating gives CASSLNSQETQYF.

This clonotype has ten or more counts. CDR3 amino acids: CAISEASGGAQDTQYF. CDR3 sequence (DNA): TGTGCCATCAGTGAAGCGAGCGGGGGGGCCCAAGATACGCAGTATTTT. This sequence joins TRBV10-3 and TRBJ2-3, with TRBD2 matching over 10 bases. V trimming: 3 bases; J trimming: 5 bases; junction bases outside the gene matches: 8. The CDR3 runs to 16 residues. Germline V gene data show CDR1 as ENHRY and CDR2 as SYGVKD.

With respect to this clonotype: Possible read error: a much larger clone is one base away. The gene calls are TRBV12-3 or TRBV12-4 and TRBJ2-3, with unresolved D. Trimming took 5 bases from V and 2 from J, leaving 11 bases between them. The CDR3 is 14 amino acids. Written as DNA, the CDR3 is TGTGCCAGCAGTGTCGGCTTGGACACAGATACGCAGTATTTT. Its protein product is CASSVGLDTDTQYF.

Worth noting for this clonotype: One base away lies a much larger clone, so this may be a sequencing read error. The rearrangement links TRBV9 to TRBJ2-3; no definite D call. In germline, CDR1 is SGDLS, CDR2 YYNGEE. The CDR3 is made up of 14 amino acids. This CDR3 is CAGSPGEGIDTQYF. CDR3 nucleotides: TGTGCCGGCAGCCCAGGAGAAGGGATAGATACGCAGTATTTT.

This clonotype was seen at least ten times. V gene TRBV7-3 combines with J gene TRBJ2-7; 8 bases match TRBD1. The V gene's germline CDR1 is SGHTA and CDR2 FQGTGA. The junction had 8 bases not matched to a gene; V was cut back by 4 bases and J by 3 bases. This CDR3 region has 15 residues. Here the CDR3 reads CASSSGTGGLYEQYF. The CDR3 nucleotides read TGTGCCAGCAGCTCCGGGACAGGAGGTCTCTACGAGCAGTACTTC.